The rows below give T cell receptor beta chains drawn from one sample of a study of shared T cell receptors in the human thymus. Sequencing was performed with immunoSEQ multiplex PCR; in TCRdb, only in-frame clones are kept and a portion is missing. The sample records 540,000 or so clones, around 78% being singletons. Separately, the same data were catalogued under a study of human thymus T cells.

Sequencing input: thymocytes. The origin of the receptors is a boy younger than two with a congenital heart defect. The CDR3 runs from the conserved cysteine through the conserved F or W. The D gene is left open where the match is weak. Some rows mark clone size as missing; the rest say once, few, many or name a class of expanded clone.

d_call	v_call	j_call	clone_size	cdr3_aa	cdr3_nt
TRBD1	TRBV5-6	TRBJ1-2	NA	CASSSLRQGGGYTF	TGTGCCAGCAGCTCCCTCAGACAGGGAGGAGGCTACACCTTC
TRBD2	TRBV27	TRBJ2-1	NA	CASSITGAGTSGRPDYNEQFF	TGTGCCAGCAGCATAACAGGGGCGGGGACTAGCGGGAGGCCCGACTACAATGAGCAGTTCTTC
TRBD2	TRBV20-1	TRBJ2-7	NA	CSAGLAGEESF	TGCAGTGCTGGACTAGCGGGAGAGGAAAGCTTC
NA	TRBV28	TRBJ2-4	NA	CASSTSDGKDKNIQYF	TGTGCCAGCAGTACCTCGGACGGGAAGGACAAAAACATTCAGTACTTC
NA	TRBV18	TRBJ1-5	once	CASSPKPRGGNQPQHF	TGTGCCAGCTCACCAAAGCCCAGGGGTGGCAATCAGCCCCAGCATTTT
TRBD1	TRBV15	TRBJ1-4	NA	CATSRDLRQGLVDQVTNEKLFF	TGTGCCACCAGCAGAGATCTCCGACAGGGGTTAGTGGACCAAGTAACTAATGAAAAACTGTTTTTT
TRBD1	TRBV7-9	TRBJ1-5	few	CASSPGDRRNEPQHF	TGTGCCAGCAGCCCAGGGGACAGGCGCAACGAGCCCCAGCATTTT
NA	TRBV5-6	TRBJ2-5	few	CASSLQGESLQETQYF	TGTGCCAGCAGCTTACAGGGTGAAAGTCTCCAAGAGACCCAGTACTTC
NA	TRBV19	TRBJ1-1	NA	CASSMLYGSRMNTEAFF	TGTGCCAGTAGTATGTTATACGGGAGTCGAATGAACACTGAAGCTTTCTTT
TRBD1	TRBV6-5	TRBJ1-5	NA	CASRPGQGDNQPQHF	TGTGCCAGCAGACCGGGACAGGGGGACAATCAGCCCCAGCATTTT
NA	TRBV11-2	TRBJ2-1	NA	CASSLVGGRAGDEQFF	TGTGCCAGCAGCTTAGTAGGGGGGAGGGCTGGGGATGAGCAGTTCTTC
TRBD2	TRBV5-1	TRBJ2-1	NA	CASSLRRAGGDGNEQFF	TGCGCCAGCAGCTTGAGGAGGGCGGGAGGGGATGGAAATGAGCAGTTCTTC
NA	TRBV30	TRBJ2-7	NA	CAWSRGGPPSCEQYF	TGTGCCTGGAGTAGGGGGGGGCCCCCCTCGTGCGAGCAGTACTTC
NA	TRBV27	TRBJ2-7	NA	CASRAETHPYEQYF	TGTGCCAGCAGGGCCGAGACTCATCCCTACGAGCAGTACTTC
TRBD2	TRBV27	TRBJ2-7	NA	CASSYSRSGRASGEQYF	TGTGCCAGCAGTTACTCTCGTAGCGGGAGGGCCTCGGGCGAGCAGTACTTC
NA	TRBV4-3	TRBJ1-3	NA	CASSQDPGPGNTIYF	TGCGCCAGCAGCCAAGATCCCGGTCCGGGAAACACCATATATTTT
TRBD2	TRBV27	TRBJ2-5	NA	CASSDSGTSGKETQYF	TGTGCCAGCAGCGATTCCGGGACTAGCGGGAAGGAGACCCAGTACTTC
NA	TRBV7-6	TRBJ2-1	NA	CASSASSYNEQFF	TGTGCCAGCTCCGCCAGCTCCTACAATGAGCAGTTCTTC
NA	TRBV11-3	TRBJ2-1	NA	CASSLVDRGNEQFF	TGTGCCAGCAGCTTAGTGGATAGGGGCAATGAGCAGTTCTTC
NA	TRBV7-9	TRBJ2-7	NA	CASSLATHRAPYEQYF	TGTGCCAGCAGCTTGGCCACCCACAGGGCTCCCTACGAGCAGTACTTC
TRBD2	TRBV5-1	TRBJ2-7	NA	CASSEKVLAGGYKSYEQYF	TGCGCCAGCAGCGAGAAGGTACTAGCGGGAGGCTATAAATCCTACGAGCAGTACTTC
TRBD1	TRBV28	TRBJ2-2	NA	CASRPEQGSTGELFF	TGTGCCAGCAGACCCGAACAGGGGAGCACCGGGGAGCTGTTTTTT
NA	TRBV6-1	TRBJ1-1	once	CASSAPTENTEAFF	TGTGCCAGCAGCGCCCCTACAGAGAACACTGAAGCTTTCTTT
NA	TRBV4-2	TRBJ1-5	NA	CASSQDLRTIDSNQPQHF	TGTGCCAGCAGCCAAGATCTGCGGACAATTGATAGCAATCAGCCCCAGCATTTT
NA	TRBV7-3	TRBJ2-1	once	CASSLQGWSYNEQFF	TGTGCCAGCAGCTTACAGGGGTGGTCCTACAATGAGCAGTTCTTC
TRBD1	TRBV27	TRBJ1-1	NA	CASSGGTEAFF	TGTGCCAGCTCAGGGGGCACTGAAGCTTTCTTT
TRBD2	TRBV27	TRBJ2-7	NA	CASSLSLLAGDEQYF	TGTGCCAGCAGTTTATCTTTACTAGCGGGAGACGAGCAGTACTTC
NA	TRBV2	TRBJ2-2	NA	CASNDSRGIWTGELFF	TGTGCCAGCAACGACAGTCGGGGGATATGGACCGGGGAGCTGTTTTTT
NA	TRBV5-1	TRBJ2-3	NA	CASSLGARGTDTQYF	TGCGCCAGCAGCTTGGGGGCCCGAGGCACAGATACGCAGTATTTT
TRBD2	TRBV29-1	TRBJ2-3	NA	CSVPLAGGPLRSTDTQYF	TGCAGCGTGCCGCTAGCGGGAGGGCCTCTACGGAGCACAGATACGCAGTATTTT
TRBD1	TRBV18	TRBJ1-1	once	CASSPPDRGGRNTEAFF	TGTGCCAGCTCACCACCGGACAGGGGAGGACGGAACACTGAAGCTTTCTTT
TRBD2	TRBV11-2	TRBJ2-1	NA	CASSLRLAGGSNEQFF	TGTGCCAGCAGCTTAAGACTAGCGGGAGGGAGTAATGAGCAGTTCTTC
TRBD1	TRBV6-6	TRBJ2-3	few	CASRAGQGQRTDTQYF	TGTGCCAGCAGAGCAGGACAGGGCCAACGCACAGATACGCAGTATTTT
TRBD2	TRBV4-2	TRBJ2-1	NA	CASSPEPGLAGVYNEQFF	TGTGCCAGCAGCCCCGAGCCGGGACTAGCGGGAGTCTACAATGAGCAGTTCTTC
NA	TRBV6-1	TRBJ1-5	once	CASSEALRTVVSNQPQHF	TGTGCCAGCAGTGAAGCGCTAAGGACAGTCGTCAGCAATCAGCCCCAGCATTTT
TRBD2	TRBV28	TRBJ2-7	NA	CASSSSTLAGGLAEQYF	TGTGCCAGCAGTAGCTCGACCTTAGCGGGAGGGCTCGCCGAGCAGTACTTC
TRBD2	TRBV7-2	TRBJ2-7	NA	CASSLPGRFGEQYF	TGTGCCAGCAGCTTACCCGGGAGGTTCGGCGAGCAGTACTTC
TRBD2	TRBV18	TRBJ2-7	NA	CASSPEGTSSYEQYF	TGTGCCAGCTCACCTGAGGGGACTAGCTCCTACGAGCAGTACTTC
TRBD1	TRBV7-9	TRBJ1-1	NA	CASSLKQGSYTEAFF	TGTGCCAGCAGCTTGAAACAGGGGTCCTACACTGAAGCTTTCTTT
TRBD2	TRBV10-3	TRBJ2-3	NA	CAIGAGTSGRTDTQYF	TGTGCCATCGGGGCCGGGACTAGCGGGAGAACAGATACGCAGTATTTT
NA	TRBV6-6	TRBJ2-2	NA	CASSWSAGPGELFF	TGTGCCAGCAGTTGGAGCGCGGGACCCGGGGAGCTGTTTTTT